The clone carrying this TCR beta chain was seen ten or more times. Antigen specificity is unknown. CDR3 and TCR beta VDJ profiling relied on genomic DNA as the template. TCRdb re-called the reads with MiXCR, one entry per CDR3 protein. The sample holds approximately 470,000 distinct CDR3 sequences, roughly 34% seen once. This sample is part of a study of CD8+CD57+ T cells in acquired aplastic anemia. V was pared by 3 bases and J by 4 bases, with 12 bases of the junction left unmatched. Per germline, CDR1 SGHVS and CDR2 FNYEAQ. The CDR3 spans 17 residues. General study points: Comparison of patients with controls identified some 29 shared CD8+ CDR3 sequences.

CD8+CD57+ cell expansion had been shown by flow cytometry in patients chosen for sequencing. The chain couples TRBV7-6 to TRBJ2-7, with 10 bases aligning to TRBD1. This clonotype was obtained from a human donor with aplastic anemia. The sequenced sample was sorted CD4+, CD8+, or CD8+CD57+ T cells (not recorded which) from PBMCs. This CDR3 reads CASSLRIPGQGSYEQYF. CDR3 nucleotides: TGTGCCAGCAGCTTGAGGATTCCGGGACAGGGGTCTTACGAGCAGTACTTC.